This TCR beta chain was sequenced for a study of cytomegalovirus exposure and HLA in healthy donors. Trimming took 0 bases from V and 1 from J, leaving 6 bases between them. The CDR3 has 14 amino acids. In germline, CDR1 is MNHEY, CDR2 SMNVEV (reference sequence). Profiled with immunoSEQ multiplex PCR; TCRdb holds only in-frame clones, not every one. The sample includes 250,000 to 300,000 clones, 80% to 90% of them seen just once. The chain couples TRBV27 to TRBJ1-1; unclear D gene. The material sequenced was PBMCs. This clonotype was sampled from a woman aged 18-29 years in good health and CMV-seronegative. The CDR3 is CASSLSAENTEAFF. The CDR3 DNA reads TGTGCCAGCAGTTTATCGGCGGAGAACACTGAAGCTTTCTTT.